These T cell receptor beta chains were read from a single sample in a study of T-cell memory formation after mild COVID-19. TCRdb reanalysed the 5' RACE reads using MiXCR and keeps one entry per CDR3 protein. The sample contains over 150,000 distinct CDR3 sequences, about 21% of which appear only once. The sequencing input was PBMCs or a T cell subset sorted from them (not recorded which). Source of these receptors: an adult woman who had mild COVID-19 (a few samples of this study predate the infection). Cell type and time point are not known. Both conserved end residues are part of each CDR3. The D gene is left open where the match is weak. The listing skips clone size in some rows; elsewhere it reads once, few, many or a size class.

clone size	V gene	D gene	CDR3 length	J gene	CDR3 protein	CDR3 DNA
few	TRBV20-1	.	15	TRBJ1-6	CSARDRYRVYSPLHF	TGCAGTGCTAGAGATCGGTACAGGGTTTATTCACCCCTCCACTTT
.	TRBV29-1	TRBD2	13	TRBJ2-1	CSVELADYNEQFF	TGCAGCGTTGAACTAGCGGACTACAATGAGCAGTTCTTC
.	TRBV12-3/TRBV12-4	.	14	TRBJ2-7	CASGDKAPVDEQYF	TGTGCCAGTGGGGACAAGGCCCCTGTTGACGAGCAGTACTTC
.	TRBV11-2	.	12	TRBJ2-3	CASSPWEDTRYF	TGTGCCAGCAGCCCCTGGGAGGATACGCGGTATTTT
few	TRBV5-5	.	14	TRBJ1-1	CASSLRGGVTEAFF	TGTGCCAGCAGCCTAAGGGGGGGGGTCACTGAAGCTTTCTTT
once	TRBV20-1	TRBD1	13	TRBJ1-3	CTPQGSSGNTIYF	TGCACTCCACAGGGGAGCTCTGGAAACACCATATATTTT
.	TRBV5-1	TRBD1	13	TRBJ1-2	CASSADRGYGYTF	TGCGCCAGCAGCGCGGACAGGGGGTATGGCTACACCTTC
few	TRBV4-3	.	17	TRBJ2-7	CASSQDGARDGAYEQYF	TGCGCCAGCAGCCAAGATGGGGCCCGGGACGGAGCCTACGAGCAGTACTTC
.	TRBV7-6	.	16	TRBJ2-1	CASSLYDRSSYNEQFF	TGTGCCAGCAGCTTATATGACCGGAGCTCCTACAATGAGCAGTTCTTC
.	TRBV11-3	TRBD2	16	TRBJ2-1	CASSQPLAGVHNEQFF	TGTGCCAGCAGCCAACCGCTAGCGGGAGTCCACAATGAGCAGTTCTTC
.	TRBV20-1	.	15	TRBJ2-3	CSARNRGDPTDTQYF	TGCAGTGCTAGAAATCGGGGTGACCCCACAGATACGCAGTATTTT
.	TRBV9	.	13	TRBJ2-3	CASTQGGPDTQYF	TGTGCCAGTACCCAAGGAGGCCCAGATACGCAGTATTTT
.	TRBV19	.	13	TRBJ1-1	CASSKRSNTEAFF	TGTGCCAGTAGTAAGCGGAGTAACACTGAAGCTTTCTTT
few	TRBV29-1	TRBD2	13	TRBJ2-7	CSGGGGDGYEQYF	TGCAGCGGTGGCGGGGGGGATGGTTACGAGCAGTACTTC
.	TRBV24-1	.	11	TRBJ2-1	CATRDNNEQFF	TGTGCCACCAGGGACAACAATGAGCAGTTCTTC
.	TRBV29-1	.	12	TRBJ2-2	CSVARDTGELFF	TGCAGCGTGGCCAGGGACACCGGGGAGCTGTTTTTT
.	TRBV13	TRBD1	17	TRBJ1-2	CASSSQPGQGAGDGYTF	TGTGCCAGCAGCTCCCAGCCGGGACAGGGGGCAGGCGACGGCTACACCTTC
few	TRBV4-1	.	13	TRBJ2-2	CASSQESAGELFF	TGCGCCAGCAGCCAAGAATCGGCCGGGGAGCTGTTTTTT
.	TRBV11-2	.	18	TRBJ1-1	CASSLDVFGAFPNTEAFF	TGTGCCAGCAGCTTAGATGTCTTTGGGGCCTTTCCCAACACTGAAGCTTTCTTT
few	TRBV4-1	TRBD1	17	TRBJ1-1	CASSHFPGQGAFTEAFF	TGCGCCAGCAGCCACTTCCCGGGACAGGGGGCTTTCACTGAAGCTTTCTTT
.	TRBV13	.	17	TRBJ2-2	CASSLGLTAPNTGELFF	TGTGCCAGCAGCTTAGGCCTGACAGCGCCGAACACCGGGGAGCTGTTTTTT
few	TRBV12-5	.	13	TRBJ2-7	CASGLGVTYEQYF	TGTGCTAGTGGTCTGGGAGTAACCTACGAGCAGTACTTC
few	TRBV9	.	14	TRBJ1-1	CASSVTNLGGHPAF	TGTGCCAGCAGCGTAACAAATCTCGGGGGGCACCCCGCCTTT
few	TRBV7-9	.	15	TRBJ1-2	CASSLVGGRGYGYTF	TGTGCCAGCAGCTTAGTGGGGGGCCGAGGATATGGCTACACCTTC
.	TRBV18	.	17	TRBJ2-1	CASSPDSTGFSYNEQFF	TGTGCCAGCTCACCAGACTCCACAGGGTTCTCCTACAATGAGCAGTTCTTC
.	TRBV6-5	.	15	TRBJ1-3	CASSYSMTSGNTIYF	TGTGCCAGCAGTTACTCCATGACCTCTGGAAACACCATATATTTT
.	TRBV29-1	.	15	TRBJ2-3	CSVVGELGLYDTQYF	TGCAGCGTTGTGGGGGAGTTGGGCCTTTATGATACGCAGTATTTT
.	TRBV27	.	14	TRBJ1-2	CASSLTGNIDGYTF	TGTGCCAGCAGTTTAACGGGGAACATCGATGGCTACACCTTC
few	TRBV5-5	.	14	TRBJ2-3	CASGLGRGADTQYF	TGTGCCAGCGGCCTTGGAAGGGGCGCAGATACGCAGTATTTT
.	TRBV7-9	.	16	TRBJ2-2	CASSFIGTSNTGELFF	TGTGCCAGCAGCTTTATCGGGACTTCGAACACCGGGGAGCTGTTTTTT
.	TRBV11-2	TRBD1	14	TRBJ2-7	CASSQTGEAYEQYF	TGTGCCAGCAGCCAGACAGGGGAGGCCTACGAGCAGTACTTC
.	TRBV15	TRBD2	17	TRBJ2-3	CATSRGWREEVTDTQYF	TGTGCCACCAGCAGAGGTTGGCGGGAGGAGGTTACAGATACGCAGTATTTT
.	TRBV5-1	.	16	TRBJ2-7	CASSSVAGGISYEQYF	TGCGCCAGCAGCTCCGTGGCCGGGGGAATCTCCTACGAGCAGTACTTC
.	TRBV6-6	TRBD2	17	TRBJ2-3	CASSSTSAPTLADTQYF	TGTGCCAGCAGTTCGACTAGCGCTCCAACTTTGGCAGATACGCAGTATTTT
few	TRBV20-1	TRBD2	17	TRBJ2-1	CSAPGLAGEIPYNEQFF	TGCAGTGCCCCGGGACTAGCGGGGGAGATCCCCTACAATGAGCAGTTCTTC
few	TRBV6-6	TRBD1	12	TRBJ2-7	CASGTGANEQYF	TGTGCCAGCGGGACAGGGGCCAACGAGCAGTACTTC
few	TRBV18	TRBD2	13	TRBJ2-7	CASSSGLAIEQYF	TGTGCCAGCTCATCGGGACTAGCGATCGAGCAGTACTTC
.	TRBV7-9	TRBD1	15	TRBJ2-7	CASSFDRDPTYEQYF	TGTGCCAGCAGCTTTGACAGGGACCCGACCTACGAGCAGTACTTC
.	TRBV4-1	.	16	TRBJ2-7	CASSQDVWQGGYEQYF	TGCGCCAGCAGCCAAGATGTCTGGCAGGGGGGCTACGAGCAGTACTTC
few	TRBV7-9	.	11	TRBJ2-3	CASRSGDTQYF	TGTGCCAGCAGGAGTGGAGATACGCAGTATTTT
few	TRBV5-4	.	14	TRBJ2-7	CASSLVGEPYEQYF	TGTGCCAGCAGCTTGGTCGGTGAACCCTACGAGCAGTACTTC
.	TRBV15	TRBD2	15	TRBJ2-1	CATSRATSGLNEQFF	TGTGCCACCAGCAGAGCGACTAGCGGGCTCAATGAGCAGTTCTTC
few	TRBV5-1	TRBD1	14	TRBJ2-7	CASSLGQGEDEQYF	TGCGCCAGCAGCTTGGGACAGGGGGAGGACGAGCAGTACTTC
.	TRBV24-1	TRBD2	16	TRBJ2-1	CATSGPTSESYNEQFF	TGTGCCACCAGTGGTCCTACTAGCGAGTCCTACAATGAGCAGTTCTTC